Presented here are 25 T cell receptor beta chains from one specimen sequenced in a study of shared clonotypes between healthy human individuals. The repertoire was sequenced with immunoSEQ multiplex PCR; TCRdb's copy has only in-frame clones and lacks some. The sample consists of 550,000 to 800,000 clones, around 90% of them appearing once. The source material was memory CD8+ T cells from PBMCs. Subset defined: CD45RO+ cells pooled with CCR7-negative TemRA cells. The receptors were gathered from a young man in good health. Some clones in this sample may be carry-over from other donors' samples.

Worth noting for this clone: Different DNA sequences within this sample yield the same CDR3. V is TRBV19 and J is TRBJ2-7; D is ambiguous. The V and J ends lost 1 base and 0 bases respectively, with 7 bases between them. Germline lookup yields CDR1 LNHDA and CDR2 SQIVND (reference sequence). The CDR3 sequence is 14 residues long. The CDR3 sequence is CASSIVGTSYEQYF. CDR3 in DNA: TGTGCCAGTAGTATAGTCGGCACCTCCTACGAGCAGTACTTC.

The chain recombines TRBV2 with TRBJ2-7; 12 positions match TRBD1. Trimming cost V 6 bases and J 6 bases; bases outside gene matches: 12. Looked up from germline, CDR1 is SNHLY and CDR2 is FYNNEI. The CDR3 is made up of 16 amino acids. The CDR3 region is CASRAHSGQGALEQYF. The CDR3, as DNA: TGTGCCAGCAGAGCTCATTCGGGACAGGGGGCTCTCGAGCAGTACTTC.

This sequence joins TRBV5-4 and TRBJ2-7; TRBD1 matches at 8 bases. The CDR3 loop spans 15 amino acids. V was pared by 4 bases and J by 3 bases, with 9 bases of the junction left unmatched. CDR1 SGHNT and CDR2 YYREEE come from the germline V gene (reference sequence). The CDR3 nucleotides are TGTGCCAGCAGCGTCCGGACAGGGCCCCTCTACGAGCAGTACTTC. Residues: CASSVRTGPLYEQYF.

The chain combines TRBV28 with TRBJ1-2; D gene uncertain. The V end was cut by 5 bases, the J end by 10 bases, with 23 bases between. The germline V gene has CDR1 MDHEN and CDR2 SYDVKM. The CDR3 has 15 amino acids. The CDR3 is CASSPVLAPSTLYTF. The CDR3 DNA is TGTGCCAGCAGTCCAGTTTTGGCCCCAAGTACGCTCTACACCTTC.

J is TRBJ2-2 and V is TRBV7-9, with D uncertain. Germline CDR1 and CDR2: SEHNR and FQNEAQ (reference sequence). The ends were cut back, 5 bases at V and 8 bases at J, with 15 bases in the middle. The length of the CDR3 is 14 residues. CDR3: CASSPPDLWGELFF. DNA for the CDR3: TGTGCCAGCAGCCCTCCGGACCTTTGGGGGGAGCTGTTTTTT.

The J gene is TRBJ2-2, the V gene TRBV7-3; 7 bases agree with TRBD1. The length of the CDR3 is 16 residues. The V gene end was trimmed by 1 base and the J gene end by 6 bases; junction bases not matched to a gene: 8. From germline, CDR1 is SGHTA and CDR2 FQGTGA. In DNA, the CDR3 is TGTGCCAGCAGCTTAAACCCCACTAGGGGGCCCGGGGAGCTGTTTTTT. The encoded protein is CASSLNPTRGPGELFF.

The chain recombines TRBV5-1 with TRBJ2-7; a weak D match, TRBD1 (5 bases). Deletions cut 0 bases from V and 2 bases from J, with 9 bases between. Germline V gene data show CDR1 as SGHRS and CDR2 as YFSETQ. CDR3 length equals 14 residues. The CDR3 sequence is CASSLGGSTYEQYF. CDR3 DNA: TGCGCCAGCAGCTTGGGGGGCAGCACCTACGAGCAGTACTTC.

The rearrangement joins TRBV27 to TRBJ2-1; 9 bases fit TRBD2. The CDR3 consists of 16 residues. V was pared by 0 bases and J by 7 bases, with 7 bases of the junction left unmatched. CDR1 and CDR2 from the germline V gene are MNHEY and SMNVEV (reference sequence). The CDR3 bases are TGTGCCAGCAGTTTATCGTCGGCGGGAGGGCCGAATGAGCAGTTCTTC. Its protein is CASSLSSAGGPNEQFF.

The CDR3 protein is CASSEARTVHTGELFF. Written as DNA, the CDR3 is TGTGCCAGCAGTGAAGCGCGAACAGTTCACACCGGGGAGCTGTTTTTT. This sequence joins TRBV6-1 and TRBJ2-2; no definite D call. The germline V gene has CDR1 MNHNS and CDR2 SASEGT. The CDR3 covers 16 residues. V was shortened by 0 bases and J by 3 bases, with 11 bases between the two germline ends.

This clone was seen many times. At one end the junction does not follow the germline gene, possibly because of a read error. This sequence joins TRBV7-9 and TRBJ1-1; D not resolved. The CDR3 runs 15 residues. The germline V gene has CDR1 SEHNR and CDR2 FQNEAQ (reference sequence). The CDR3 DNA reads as TGCGCCAGCAGCCAAGATGGGCTTTCCAACACTGAAGCTTTCTTT. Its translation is CASSQDGLSNTEAFF.

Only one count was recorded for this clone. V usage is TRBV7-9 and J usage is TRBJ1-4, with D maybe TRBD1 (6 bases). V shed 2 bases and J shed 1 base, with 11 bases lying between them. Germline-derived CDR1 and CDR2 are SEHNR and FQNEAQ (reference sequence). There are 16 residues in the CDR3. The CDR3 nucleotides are TGTGCCAGCAGCTTAAACAGGGCCGAAACTAATGAAAAACTGTTTTTT. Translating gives CASSLNRAETNEKLFF.

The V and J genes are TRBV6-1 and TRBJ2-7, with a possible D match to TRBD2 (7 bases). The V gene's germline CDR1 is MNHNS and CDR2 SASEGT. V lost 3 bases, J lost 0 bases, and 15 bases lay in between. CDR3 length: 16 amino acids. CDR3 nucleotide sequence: TGTGCCAGCAGTGAGTTGTCGGCGGGGGCCTCCTACGAGCAGTACTTC. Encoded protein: CASSELSAGASYEQYF.

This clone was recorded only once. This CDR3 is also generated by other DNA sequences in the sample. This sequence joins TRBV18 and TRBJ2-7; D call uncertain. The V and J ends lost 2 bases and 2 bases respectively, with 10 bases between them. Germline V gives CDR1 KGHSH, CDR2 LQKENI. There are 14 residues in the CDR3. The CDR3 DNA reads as TGTGCCAGCTCACCATTCGACTCCACCTACGAGCAGTACTTC. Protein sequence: CASSPFDSTYEQYF.

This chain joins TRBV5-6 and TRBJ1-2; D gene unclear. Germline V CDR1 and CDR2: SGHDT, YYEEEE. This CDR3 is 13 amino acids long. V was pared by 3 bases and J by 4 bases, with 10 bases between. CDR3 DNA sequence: TGTGCCAGCAGCTCGGACGGATTCTATGGCTACACCTTC. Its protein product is CASSSDGFYGYTF. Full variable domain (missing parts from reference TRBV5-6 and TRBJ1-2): DAGVTQSPTHLIKTRGQQVTLRCSPKSGHDTVSWYQQALGQGPQFIFQYYEEEERQRGNFPDRFSGHQFPNYSSELNVNALLLGDSALYLCASSSDGFYGYTFGSGTRLTVV.

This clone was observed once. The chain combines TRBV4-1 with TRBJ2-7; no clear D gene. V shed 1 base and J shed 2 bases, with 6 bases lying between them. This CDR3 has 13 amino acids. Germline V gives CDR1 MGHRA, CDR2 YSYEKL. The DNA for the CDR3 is TGCGCCAGCAGCCAAGCCAGCCCCTACGAGCAGTACTTC. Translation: CASSQASPYEQYF.

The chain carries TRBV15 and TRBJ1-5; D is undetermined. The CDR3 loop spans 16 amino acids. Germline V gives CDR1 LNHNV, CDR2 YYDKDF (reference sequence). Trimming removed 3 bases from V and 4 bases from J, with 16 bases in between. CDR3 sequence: CATSRTTRDPNQPQHF. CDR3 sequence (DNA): TGTGCCACCAGCAGGACTACCCGGGATCCGAATCAGCCCCAGCATTTT.

CDR3 in DNA: TGTGCCAGCAGGATGGGATCGTGGGAGTCAGATACGCAGTATTTT. This gives the protein CASRMGSWESDTQYF. J is TRBJ2-3 and V is TRBV7-8; TRBD2 might be the D (5 bases). V was trimmed by 6 bases and J by 4 bases, leaving 17 bases between them. This CDR3 is 15 amino acids long. CDR1 is SGHVS, CDR2 FQNEAQ, per germline.

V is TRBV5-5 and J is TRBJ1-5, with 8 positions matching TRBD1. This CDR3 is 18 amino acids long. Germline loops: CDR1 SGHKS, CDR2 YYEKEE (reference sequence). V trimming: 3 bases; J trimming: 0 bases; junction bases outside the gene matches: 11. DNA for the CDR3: TGTGCCAGCAGCTGGCCCGGGGGACAGGAGACTAGCAATCAGCCCCAGCATTTT. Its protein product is CASSWPGGQETSNQPQHF.

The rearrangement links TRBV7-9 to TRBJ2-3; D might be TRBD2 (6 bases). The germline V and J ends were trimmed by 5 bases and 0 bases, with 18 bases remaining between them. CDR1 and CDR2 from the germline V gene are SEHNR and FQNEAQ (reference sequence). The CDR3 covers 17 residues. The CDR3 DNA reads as TGTGCCAGCAGCCCTTCCAAGCGGGCACCTAGCACAGATACGCAGTATTTT. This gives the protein CASSPSKRAPSTDTQYF.

The CDR3 sequence is CASSLGLATDEQFF. DNA of the CDR3: TGCGCCAGCAGCTTGGGACTAGCGACGGATGAGCAGTTCTTC. The V gene is TRBV5-1, the J gene TRBJ2-1; 8 nucleotides line up with TRBD2. Germline CDR1 SGHRS, CDR2 YFSETQ. V shed 0 bases and J 8 bases; nucleotides not matched to a gene: 4. This CDR3 is 14 amino acids long.

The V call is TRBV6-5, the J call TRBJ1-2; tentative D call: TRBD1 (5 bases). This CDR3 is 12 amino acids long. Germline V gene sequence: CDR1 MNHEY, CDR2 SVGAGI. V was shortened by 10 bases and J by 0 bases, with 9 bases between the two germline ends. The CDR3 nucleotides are TGTGCCACGTCACAGGCTAACTATGGCTACACCTTC. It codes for CATSQANYGYTF.

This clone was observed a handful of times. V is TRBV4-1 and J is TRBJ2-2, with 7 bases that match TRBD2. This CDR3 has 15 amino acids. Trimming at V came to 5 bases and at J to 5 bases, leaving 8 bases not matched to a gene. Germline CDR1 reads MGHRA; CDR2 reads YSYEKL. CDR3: CASSSPSGGTGELFF. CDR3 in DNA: TGCGCCAGCAGCAGCCCCTCCGGGGGGACCGGGGAGCTGTTTTTT.

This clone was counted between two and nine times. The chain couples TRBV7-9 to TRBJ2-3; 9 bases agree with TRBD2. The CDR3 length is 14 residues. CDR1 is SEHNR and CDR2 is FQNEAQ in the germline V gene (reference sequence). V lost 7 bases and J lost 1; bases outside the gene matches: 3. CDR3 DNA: TGTGCCAGCAAAATAGCGGGAGGCACAGATACGCAGTATTTT. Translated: CASKIAGGTDTQYF.

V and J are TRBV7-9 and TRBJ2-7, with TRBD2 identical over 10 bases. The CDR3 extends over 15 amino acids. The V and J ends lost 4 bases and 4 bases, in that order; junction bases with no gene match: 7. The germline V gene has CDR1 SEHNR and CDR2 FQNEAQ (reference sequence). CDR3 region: CASSSQTSGKYEQYF. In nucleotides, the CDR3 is TGTGCCAGCAGCTCCCAAACTAGCGGGAAATACGAGCAGTACTTC.

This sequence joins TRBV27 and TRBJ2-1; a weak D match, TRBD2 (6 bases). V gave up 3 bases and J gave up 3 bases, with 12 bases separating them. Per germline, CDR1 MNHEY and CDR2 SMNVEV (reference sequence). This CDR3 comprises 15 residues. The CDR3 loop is CASSFGGEVYNEQFF. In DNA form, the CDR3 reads TGTGCCAGCAGTTTCGGCGGGGAGGTCTACAATGAGCAGTTCTTC.